These 15 T cell receptor beta chains came from one sample sequenced in a study of regulatory T cells in long-lasting Graves disease. In building TCR beta libraries, iRepertoire HTBI primers were used together with Arm-PCR of CDR3 regions. MiXCR was run by TCRdb on the multiplex PCR reads, yielding one entry per CDR3 protein. The data show about 420,000 distinct CDR3 sequences, roughly 17% seen once. Stated time point: newly diagnosed GD, antithyroid drugs for less than 3 months. PBMC-derived RNA was used for the TCR library. These sequences were also reported in another study, on T cells in Graves' hyperthyroidism and ophthalmopathy.

The starting material was peripheral blood mononuclear cells (PBMCs), obtained at new diagnosis, from a patient treated with antithyroid drugs. The receptors were sampled from a woman aged 18-30 years with Graves disease.

V usage is TRBV25-1 and J usage is TRBJ2-1, with TRBD2 matching 8 bases. The CDR3 is made up of 15 amino acids. Germline CDR1 reads MGHDK; CDR2 reads SYGVNS. The J segment lost 13 bases and the V segment lost 6 bases, leaving 17 bases of the junction unmatched. The CDR3 DNA reads TGTGCCAGCAGCTCCTCGGGGGGGGCATGGGAGACCCAGTTCTTC. This encodes CASSSSGGAWETQFF.

This clonotype was seen only once. This sequence joins TRBV28 and TRBJ2-7, with D maybe TRBD2 (6 bases). Germline loops: CDR1 MDHEN, CDR2 SYDVKM. The CDR3 is 15 residues long. V lost 4 bases to trimming and J lost 3 bases, with 16 bases between them. Here the CDR3 DNA reads TGTGCCAGCAGTTCTTCCGGGACTGGGTTCTACGAGCAGTACTTC. Amino acids: CASSSSGTGFYEQYF.

The chain joins TRBV20-1 to TRBJ2-5; 7 nucleotides agree with TRBD2. The CDR3 is 17 residues long. V shed 8 bases and J 3 bases; nucleotides not matched to a gene: 21. The germline V gene encodes CDR1 DFQATT and CDR2 SNEGSKA (reference sequence). The CDR3 is CSLVEAGVVQGKETQYF. The DNA for the CDR3 is TGCAGTCTAGTAGAGGCGGGAGTGGTTCAGGGAAAAGAGACCCAGTACTTC.

This clonotype was observed at least ten times. The chain recombines TRBV28 with TRBJ2-4; 7 positions agree with TRBD1. Germline loops: CDR1 MDHEN, CDR2 SYDVKM. CDR3 length: 18 amino acids. V dropped 3 bases and J dropped 2; count of bases not matched to a gene: 13. CDR3 in DNA: TGTGCCAGCAGTTTGGGAAGGACAGGACCCTTTTCCAAAAACATTCAGTACTTC. Translated: CASSLGRTGPFSKNIQYF.

With regard to this clonotype: This could be a read error, since a much larger clone is one nucleotide away. V is TRBV27 and J is TRBJ1-5; tentative D call: TRBD1 (5 bases). Trimming stripped 8 bases from V and 1 base from J, with 15 bases between. Per germline, CDR1 MNHEY and CDR2 SMNVEV (reference sequence). The CDR3 is made up of 15 amino acids. DNA for the CDR3: TGTGCCAGCTCGATGGGACGGCTAAGCAATCAGCCCCAGCATTTT. This encodes CASSMGRLSNQPQHF.

The genes are TRBV20-1 and TRBJ1-1; the D gene is possibly TRBD1 (5 bases). Trimming took off 6 bases at V and 1 base at J, with 9 bases between the two ends. There are 12 residues in the CDR3. From germline, CDR1 is DFQATT and CDR2 SNEGSKA (reference sequence). CDR3 DNA sequence: TGCAGTGCCGACAGAGGGAACACTGAAGCTTTCTTT. It specifies CSADRGNTEAFF.

This clonotype was seen once. The chain recombines TRBV29-1 with TRBJ2-7; D not certain. CDR3 size: 12 residues. V was clipped by 4 bases and J by 0 bases, with 7 bases between them. The germline V gene encodes CDR1 SQVTM and CDR2 ANQGSEA. The CDR3 DNA sequence: TGCAGCGTTGGACGGTCCTCCTACGAGCAGTACTTC. Encoded protein: CSVGRSSYEQYF.

At least ten counts were recorded for this clonotype. The chain links TRBV7-9 to TRBJ2-7; 8 bases align to TRBD1. The germline gives CDR1 SEHNR, CDR2 FQNEAQ (reference sequence). The CDR3 is 14 amino acids. V was clipped by 5 bases and J by 3 bases; unmatched bases: 6. DNA of the CDR3: TGTGCCAGCAGCGCGACAGGGGCACACTACGAGCAGTACTTC. Translation gives CASSATGAHYEQYF.

In its sample, this clonotype was seen a few times. The chain is built from TRBV5-1 and TRBJ1-4, with a weak D call TRBD1 (5 bases). The length of the CDR3 is 15 residues. Trimming pared 1 base from V and 5 bases from J, leaving 12 bases between. CDR1 SGHRS and CDR2 YFSETQ come from the germline V gene. CDR3 in amino acids: CASSLSRQPNEKLFF. CDR3 coding DNA: TGCGCCAGCAGCTTGTCCAGACAGCCAAATGAAAAACTGTTTTTT.

V usage is TRBV7-2 and J usage is TRBJ2-1; D is unresolved. The last part of the DNA fits TRBJ2-5 better; the J call may be wrong. The germline V gene encodes CDR1 SGHTA and CDR2 FQGNSA. CDR3 size: 14 residues. CDR3 nucleotides: TGTGCCAGCAACATAGGGCAAATCGGAGAGACCCAGTACTTC. Amino acids: CASNIGQIGETQYF.

This clonotype was detected ten times or more. The genes are TRBV25-1 and TRBJ2-5, with TRBD2 matching over 10 bases. Trimming took 6 bases from V and 5 from J; bases not matched to a gene: 9. The CDR3 runs to 15 residues. CDR1 is MGHDK, CDR2 SYGVNS, per germline. The CDR3 here is CASSSSGRASETQYF. CDR3 nucleotide sequence: TGTGCCAGCAGCTCCAGCGGGAGGGCCTCGGAGACCCAGTACTTC.

A few counts support this clonotype. The gene calls are TRBV5-5 and TRBJ2-3; 10 bases line up with TRBD2. Germline values: CDR1 SGHKS, CDR2 YYEKEE (reference sequence). The V and J ends lost 4 bases and 3 bases, in that order; junction bases with no gene match: 23. CDR3 length: 21 amino acids. This CDR3 is CASSLPPGVSGRAYGTDTQYF. The CDR3, as DNA: TGTGCCAGCAGCCTACCGCCAGGTGTGAGCGGGAGGGCCTACGGAACAGATACGCAGTATTTT.

V is TRBV30 and J is TRBJ2-1; 7 bases map to TRBD1. Germline CDR1 reads GTSNPN; CDR2 reads SVGIG (reference sequence). The CDR3 is made up of 13 amino acids. V gave up 2 bases and J gave up 9 bases; unmatched junction bases: 7. CDR3 nucleotides: TGTGCCTGGAGTAAAGACAGGGCCGGTGAGCAGTTCTTC. The encoded protein is CAWSKDRAGEQFF.

This clonotype was detected many times. The chain has TRBV7-3 and TRBJ2-3; TRBD2 matches 11 bases. The CDR3 has 17 amino acids. Trimming at V came to 2 bases and at J to 6 bases, leaving 10 bases not matched to a gene. Germline V gene data show CDR1 as SGHTA and CDR2 as FQGTGA. For the CDR3, the DNA is TGTGCCAGCAGCTTATTAGCGGGAGGGCCCTGGTCCGATACGCAGTATTTT. It codes for CASSLLAGGPWSDTQYF.

The chain has TRBV14 and TRBJ2-1, with TRBD2 matching over 7 bases. The CDR3 covers 13 residues. CDR1 and CDR2 (germline): SGHDN, FVKESK. V dropped 2 bases and J dropped 7; count of bases not matched to a gene: 2. CDR3 nucleotides: TGTGCCAGCAGCCAACTGGGGGGGAATGAGCAGTTCTTC. It encodes CASSQLGGNEQFF.